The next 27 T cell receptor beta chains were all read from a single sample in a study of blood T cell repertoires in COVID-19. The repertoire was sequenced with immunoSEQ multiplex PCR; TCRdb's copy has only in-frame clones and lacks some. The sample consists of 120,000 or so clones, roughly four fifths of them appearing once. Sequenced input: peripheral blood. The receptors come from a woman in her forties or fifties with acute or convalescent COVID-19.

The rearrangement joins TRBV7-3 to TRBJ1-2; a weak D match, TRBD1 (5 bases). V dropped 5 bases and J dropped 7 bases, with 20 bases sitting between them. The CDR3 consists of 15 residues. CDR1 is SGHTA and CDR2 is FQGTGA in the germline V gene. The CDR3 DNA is TGTGCCAGCAGCCCCACGACAGAAATCTTGGCTGGCTACACCTTC. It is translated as CASSPTTEILAGYTF. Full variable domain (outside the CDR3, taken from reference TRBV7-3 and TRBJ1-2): GAGVSQTPSNKVTEKGKYVELRCDPISGHTALYWYRQSLGQGPEFLIYFQGTGAADDSGLPNDRFFAVRPEGSVSTLKIQRTERGDSAVYLCASSPTTEILAGYTFGSGTRLTVV.

The CDR3 nucleotides are TGTGCCAGTAGCGCCCAGGGGGGCGAAAAGAGATGGGGAACTGAAGCTTTCTTT. This gives the protein CASSAQGGEKRWGTEAFF. J is TRBJ1-1 and V is TRBV19; TRBD1 aligns across 7 bases. J gave up 5 bases and V 6 bases, and 21 bases lay outside the gene matches. The CDR3 extends over 18 amino acids. Germline assignment: CDR1 LNHDA and CDR2 SQIVND (reference sequence).

CDR3 sequence (DNA): TGTGCCAGCAGCCGCCGAGGAATGGTGAACACTGAAGCTTTCTTT. It is translated as CASSRRGMVNTEAFF. The genes are TRBV7-9 and TRBJ1-1; D gene unclear. The CDR3 length is 15 residues. V was pared by 5 bases and J by 0 bases, with 13 bases between. CDR1 SEHNR and CDR2 FQNEAQ come from the germline V gene (reference sequence). Filled out from reference TRBV7-9 and TRBJ1-1, the complete variable domain reads DTGVSQNPRHKITKRGQNVTFRCDPISEHNRLYWYRQTLGQGPEFLTYFQNEAQLEKSRLLSDRFSAERPKGSFSTLEIQRTEQGDSAMYLCASSRRGMVNTEAFFGQGTRLTVV.

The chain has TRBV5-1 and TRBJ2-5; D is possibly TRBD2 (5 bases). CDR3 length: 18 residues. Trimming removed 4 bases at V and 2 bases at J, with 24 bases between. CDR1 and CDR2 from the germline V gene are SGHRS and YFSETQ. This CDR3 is CASSRKPTGSAVQETQYF. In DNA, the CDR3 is TGCGCCAGCAGCAGAAAACCCACGGGATCGGCGGTACAAGAGACCCAGTACTTC.

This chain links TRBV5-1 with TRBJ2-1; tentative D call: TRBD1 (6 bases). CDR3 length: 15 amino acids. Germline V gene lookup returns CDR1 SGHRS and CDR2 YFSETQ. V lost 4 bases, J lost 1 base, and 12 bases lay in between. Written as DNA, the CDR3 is TGCGCCAGCAGCCGAGACGACAGGTCCTACAATGAGCAGTTCTTC. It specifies CASSRDDRSYNEQFF.

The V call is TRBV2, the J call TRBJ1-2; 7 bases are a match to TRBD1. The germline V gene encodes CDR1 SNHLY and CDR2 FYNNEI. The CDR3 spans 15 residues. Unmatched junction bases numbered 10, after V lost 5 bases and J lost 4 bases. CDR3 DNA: TGTGCCAGCAGTTCTTTGACAGGGAGGCTCTATGGCTACACCTTC. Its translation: CASSSLTGRLYGYTF.

DNA for the CDR3: TGCGCCAGCAGCCAGACGGGACTAGCGGGAAACACCGGGGAGCTGTTTTTT. The encoded protein is CASSQTGLAGNTGELFF. The chain links TRBV4-1 to TRBJ2-2; 13 bases fit TRBD2. This CDR3 contains 17 residues. The trim removed 3 bases at V and 2 bases at J, leaving 3 bases unmatched. Germline-derived CDR1 and CDR2 are MGHRA and YSYEKL.

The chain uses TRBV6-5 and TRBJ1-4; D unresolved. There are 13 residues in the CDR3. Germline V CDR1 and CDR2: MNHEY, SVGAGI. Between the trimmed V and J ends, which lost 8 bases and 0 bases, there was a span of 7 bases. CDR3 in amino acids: CASVSATNEKLFF. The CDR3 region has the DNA TGTGCCAGCGTATCAGCAACTAATGAAAAACTGTTTTTT.

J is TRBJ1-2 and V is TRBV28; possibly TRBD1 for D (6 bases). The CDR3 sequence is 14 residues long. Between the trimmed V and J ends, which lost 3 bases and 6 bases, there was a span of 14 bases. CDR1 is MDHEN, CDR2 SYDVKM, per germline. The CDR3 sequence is CASSLRDNYHGYTF. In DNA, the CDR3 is TGTGCCAGCAGTTTGAGGGACAACTACCATGGCTACACCTTC.

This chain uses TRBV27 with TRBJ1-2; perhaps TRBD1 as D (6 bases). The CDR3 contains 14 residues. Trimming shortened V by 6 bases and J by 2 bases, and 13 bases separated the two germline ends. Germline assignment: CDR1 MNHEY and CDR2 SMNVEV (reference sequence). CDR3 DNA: TGTGCCAGCAGAATGGACAGCCCCAACTATGGCTACACCTTC. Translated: CASRMDSPNYGYTF.

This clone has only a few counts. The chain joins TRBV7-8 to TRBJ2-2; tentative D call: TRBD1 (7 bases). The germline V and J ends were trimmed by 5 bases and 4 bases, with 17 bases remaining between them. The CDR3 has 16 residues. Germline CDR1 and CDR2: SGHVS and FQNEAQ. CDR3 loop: CASSTRQGGLTGELFF. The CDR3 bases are TGTGCCAGCAGCACACGACAGGGAGGCCTCACCGGGGAGCTGTTTTTT.

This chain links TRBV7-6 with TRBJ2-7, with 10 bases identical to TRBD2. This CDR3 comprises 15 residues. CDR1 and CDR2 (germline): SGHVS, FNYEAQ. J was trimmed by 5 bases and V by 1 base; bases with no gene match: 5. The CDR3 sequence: CASSLGLAGVDEQYF. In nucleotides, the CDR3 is TGTGCCAGCAGCTTAGGTCTAGCGGGAGTGGACGAGCAGTACTTC.

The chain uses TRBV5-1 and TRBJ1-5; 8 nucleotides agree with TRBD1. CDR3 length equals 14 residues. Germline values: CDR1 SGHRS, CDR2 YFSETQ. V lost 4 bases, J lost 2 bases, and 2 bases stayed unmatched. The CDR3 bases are TGCGCCAGCAGCCCGGGACAGGGCAATCAGCCCCAGCATTTT. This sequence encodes CASSPGQGNQPQHF.

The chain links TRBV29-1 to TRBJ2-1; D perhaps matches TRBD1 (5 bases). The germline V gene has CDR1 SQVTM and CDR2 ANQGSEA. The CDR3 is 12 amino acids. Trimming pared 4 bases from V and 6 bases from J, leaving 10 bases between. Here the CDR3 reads CSVGQGGNEQFF. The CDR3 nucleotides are TGCAGCGTTGGCCAGGGCGGCAATGAGCAGTTCTTC.

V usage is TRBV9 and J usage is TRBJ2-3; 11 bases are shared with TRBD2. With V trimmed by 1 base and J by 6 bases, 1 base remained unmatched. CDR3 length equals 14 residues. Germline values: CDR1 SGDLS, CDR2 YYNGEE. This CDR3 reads CASSVSSGRDTQYF. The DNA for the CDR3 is TGTGCCAGCAGCGTATCTAGCGGGAGGGATACGCAGTATTTT.

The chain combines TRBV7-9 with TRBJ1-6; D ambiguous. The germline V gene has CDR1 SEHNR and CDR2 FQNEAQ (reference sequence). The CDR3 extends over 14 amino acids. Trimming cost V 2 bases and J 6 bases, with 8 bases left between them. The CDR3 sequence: CASSLQFSNSPLHF. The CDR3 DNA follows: TGTGCCAGCAGCTTACAGTTTTCTAATTCACCCCTCCACTTT. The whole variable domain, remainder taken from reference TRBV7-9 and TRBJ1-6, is DTGVSQNPRHKITKRGQNVTFRCDPISEHNRLYWYRQTLGQGPEFLTYFQNEAQLEKSRLLSDRFSAERPKGSFSTLEIQRTEQGDSAMYLCASSLQFSNSPLHFGNGTRLTVT.

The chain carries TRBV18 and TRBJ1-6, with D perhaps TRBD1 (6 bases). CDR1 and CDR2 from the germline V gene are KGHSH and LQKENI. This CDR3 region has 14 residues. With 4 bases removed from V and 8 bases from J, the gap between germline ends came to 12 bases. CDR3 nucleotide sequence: TGTGCCAGCTCACAAGGGGGTATTGATTCACCCCTCCACTTT. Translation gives CASSQGGIDSPLHF.

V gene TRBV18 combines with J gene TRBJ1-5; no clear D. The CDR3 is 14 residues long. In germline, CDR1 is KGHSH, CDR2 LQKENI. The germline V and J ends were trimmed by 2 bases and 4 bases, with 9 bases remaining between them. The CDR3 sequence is CASSPGNPNQPQHF. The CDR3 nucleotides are TGTGCCAGCTCACCAGGCAACCCAAATCAGCCCCAGCATTTT. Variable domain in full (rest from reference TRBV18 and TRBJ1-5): NAGVMQNPRHLVRRRGQEARLRCSPMKGHSHVYWYRQLPEEGLKFMVYLQKENIIDESGMPKERFSAEFPKEGPSILRIQQVVRGDSAAYFCASSPGNPNQPQHFGDGTRLSIL.

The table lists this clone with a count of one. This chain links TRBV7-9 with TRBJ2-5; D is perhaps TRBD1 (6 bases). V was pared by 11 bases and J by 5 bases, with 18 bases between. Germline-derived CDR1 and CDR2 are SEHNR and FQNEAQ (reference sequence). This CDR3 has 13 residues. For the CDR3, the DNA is TGTGCCGGCGAGGACAGCCGCGGGGAGACCCAGTACTTC. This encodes CAGEDSRGETQYF. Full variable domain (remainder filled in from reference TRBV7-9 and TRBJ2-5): DTGVSQNPRHKITKRGQNVTFRCDPISEHNRLYWYRQTLGQGPEFLTYFQNEAQLEKSRLLSDRFSAERPKGSFSTLEIQRTEQGDSAMYLCAGEDSRGETQYFGPGTRLLVL.

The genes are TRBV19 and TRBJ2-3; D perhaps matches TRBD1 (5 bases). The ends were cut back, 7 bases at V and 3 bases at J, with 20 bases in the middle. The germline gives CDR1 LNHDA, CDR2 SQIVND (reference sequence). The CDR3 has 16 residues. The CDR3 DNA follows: TGTGCCAGTAAGGATCCCAGGGTAGGGTCAACAGATACGCAGTATTTT. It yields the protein CASKDPRVGSTDTQYF.

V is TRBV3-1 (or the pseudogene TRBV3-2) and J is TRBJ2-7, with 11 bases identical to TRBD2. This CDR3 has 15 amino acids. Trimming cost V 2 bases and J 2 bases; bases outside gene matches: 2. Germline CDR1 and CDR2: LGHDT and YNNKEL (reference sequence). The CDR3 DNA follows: TGTGCCAGCAGCCAACAACTAGCGGGAGCCTACGAGCAGTACTTC. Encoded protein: CASSQQLAGAYEQYF.

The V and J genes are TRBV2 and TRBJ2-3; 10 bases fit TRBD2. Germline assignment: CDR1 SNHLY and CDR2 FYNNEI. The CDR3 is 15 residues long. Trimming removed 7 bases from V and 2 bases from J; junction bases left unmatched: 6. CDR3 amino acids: CASIRLAGATDTQYF. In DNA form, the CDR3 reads TGTGCCAGCATCAGACTAGCGGGCGCCACAGATACGCAGTATTTT.

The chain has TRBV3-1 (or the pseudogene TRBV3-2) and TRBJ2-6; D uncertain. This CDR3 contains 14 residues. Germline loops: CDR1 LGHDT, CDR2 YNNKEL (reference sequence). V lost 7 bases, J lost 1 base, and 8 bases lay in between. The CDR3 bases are TGTGCCAGCACCACTCGATCTGGGGCCAACGTCCTGACTTTC. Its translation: CASTTRSGANVLTF.

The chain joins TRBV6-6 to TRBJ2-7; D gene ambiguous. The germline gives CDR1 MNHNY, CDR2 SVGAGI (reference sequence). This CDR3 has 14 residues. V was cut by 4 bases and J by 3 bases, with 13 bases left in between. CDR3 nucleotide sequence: TGTGCCAGCAGTTCCCGCCTCCTCTACTACGAGCAGTACTTC. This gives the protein CASSSRLLYYEQYF.

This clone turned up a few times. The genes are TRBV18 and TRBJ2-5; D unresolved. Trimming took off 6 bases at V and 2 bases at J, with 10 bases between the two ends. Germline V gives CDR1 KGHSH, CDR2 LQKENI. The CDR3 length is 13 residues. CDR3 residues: CASSPSPQETQYF. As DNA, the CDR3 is TGTGCCAGCTCCCCCAGTCCACAAGAGACCCAGTACTTC. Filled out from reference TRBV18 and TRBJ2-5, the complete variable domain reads NAGVMQNPRHLVRRRGQEARLRCSPMKGHSHVYWYRQLPEEGLKFMVYLQKENIIDESGMPKERFSAEFPKEGPSILRIQQVVRGDSAAYFCASSPSPQETQYFGPGTRLLVL.

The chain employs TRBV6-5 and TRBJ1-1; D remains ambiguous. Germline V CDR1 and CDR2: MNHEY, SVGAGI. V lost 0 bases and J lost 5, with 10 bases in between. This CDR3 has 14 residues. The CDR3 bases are TGTGCCAGCAGTTACTCGTCAGCCAGGACTGAAGCTTTCTTT. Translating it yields CASSYSSARTEAFF.

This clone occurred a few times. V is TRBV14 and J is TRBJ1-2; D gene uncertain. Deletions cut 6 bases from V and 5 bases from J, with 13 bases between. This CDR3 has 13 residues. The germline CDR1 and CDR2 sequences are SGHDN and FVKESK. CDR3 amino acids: CASRPGTYYGYTF. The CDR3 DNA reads TGTGCCAGCAGACCAGGAACCTATTATGGCTACACCTTC.